These T cell receptor beta chains were read from a single sample in a study of T cell repertoires in cytomegalovirus infection. TCRdb reprocessed the reads via MiXCR and lists one record per CDR3 protein. This repertoire shows more than 150,000 distinct CDR3 sequences, 20% to 25% found once; its top ten account for approximately 11%. The sample was PBMCs. All receptors derive from a human donor in good health (CMV status not recorded). Some clones in this sample may be carry-over from other donors' samples. Both conserved end residues are part of each CDR3. Each record gives: CDR3 protein, CDR3 DNA, D gene, J gene, V gene, clone size. A D gene is named only where the DNA matches it firmly. Expanded clones get a size class; other rows say once, few or many, or leave the size out.

cdr3_aa: CASSQTGRPTEAFF
cdr3_nt: TGTGCCAGCAGTCAGACAGGTCGACCTACTGAAGCTTTCTTT
d_call: .
j_call: TRBJ1-1
v_call: TRBV12-3/TRBV12-4
clone_size: .

cdr3_aa: CASSPPLGRVIGTEAFF
cdr3_nt: TGTGCCAGCAGCCCCCCCCTAGGCAGGGTCATTGGCACTGAAGCTTTCTTT
d_call: .
j_call: TRBJ1-1
v_call: TRBV7-2
clone_size: .

cdr3_aa: CASSLEVVGQGSEQYF
cdr3_nt: TGTGCCAGCAGCTTAGAAGTTGTTGGACAGGGGTCCGAGCAGTACTTC
d_call: TRBD1
j_call: TRBJ2-7
v_call: TRBV11-1
clone_size: once

cdr3_aa: CASRQESGTADTQYF
cdr3_nt: TGTGCCAGCAGGCAAGAAAGCGGGACTGCAGATACGCAGTATTTT
d_call: TRBD2
j_call: TRBJ2-3
v_call: TRBV7-2
clone_size: many

cdr3_aa: CASKAGVGGNEQFF
cdr3_nt: TGTGCCAGCAAGGCGGGAGTTGGAGGCAATGAGCAGTTCTTC
d_call: TRBD2
j_call: TRBJ2-1
v_call: TRBV6-5
clone_size: .

cdr3_aa: CASSSVINSGANVLTF
cdr3_nt: TGTGCCAGCAGTTCTGTCATCAACTCTGGGGCCAACGTCCTGACTTTC
d_call: .
j_call: TRBJ2-6
v_call: TRBV12-3/TRBV12-4
clone_size: many

cdr3_aa: CASSLTRSFGAEKLFF
cdr3_nt: TGTGCCAGCAGTTTAACCCGTAGTTTTGGTGCAGAAAAACTGTTTTTT
d_call: .
j_call: TRBJ1-4
v_call: TRBV28
clone_size: .

cdr3_aa: CASSSGTGGGEQYF
cdr3_nt: TGCGCCAGCAGCTCCGGGACAGGGGGTGGCGAGCAGTACTTC
d_call: TRBD1
j_call: TRBJ2-7
v_call: TRBV5-1
clone_size: .

cdr3_aa: CASSPGRRNIQYF
cdr3_nt: TGTGCCAGCAGCCCGGGCCGGAGGAACATTCAGTACTTC
d_call: .
j_call: TRBJ2-4
v_call: TRBV7-2
clone_size: many

cdr3_aa: CASSLRVSEGASGPLHF
cdr3_nt: TGTGCCAGCAGCTTGAGAGTATCGGAGGGGGCATCCGGGCCCCTCCACTTT
d_call: TRBD1
j_call: TRBJ1-6
v_call: TRBV5-4
clone_size: .

cdr3_aa: CASSDSIQPQHF
cdr3_nt: TGTGCCAGCTCGGATAGCATTCAGCCCCAGCATTTT
d_call: .
j_call: TRBJ1-5
v_call: TRBV6-5
clone_size: .

cdr3_aa: CSVEAEQGDYGYTF
cdr3_nt: TGCAGCGTTGAAGCAGAACAGGGGGACTATGGCTACACCTTC
d_call: TRBD1
j_call: TRBJ1-2
v_call: TRBV29-1
clone_size: .

cdr3_aa: CASSLSGQTHNEQFF
cdr3_nt: TGTGCCAGCAGTTTATCGGGACAAACCCACAATGAGCAGTTCTTC
d_call: .
j_call: TRBJ2-1
v_call: TRBV12-3/TRBV12-4
clone_size: .

cdr3_aa: CASSLGALGTNEKLFF
cdr3_nt: TGTGCCAGCAGCTTAGGGGCTTTAGGCACTAATGAAAAACTGTTTTTT
d_call: .
j_call: TRBJ1-4
v_call: TRBV7-6
clone_size: many

cdr3_aa: CASRTLGGRQETQYF
cdr3_nt: TGTGCCAGCAGAACCCTTGGCGGGAGGCAAGAGACCCAGTACTTC
d_call: TRBD2
j_call: TRBJ2-5
v_call: TRBV6-1
clone_size: many

cdr3_aa: CASSLVGAQETQYF
cdr3_nt: TGTGCCAGCAGTTTGGTAGGGGCACAAGAGACCCAGTACTTC
d_call: .
j_call: TRBJ2-5
v_call: TRBV28
clone_size: .

cdr3_aa: CASSAVEVGVGGYTF
cdr3_nt: TGTGCCAGCAGCGCCGTTGAGGTGGGGGTAGGTGGCTACACCTTC
d_call: .
j_call: TRBJ1-2
v_call: TRBV9
clone_size: .